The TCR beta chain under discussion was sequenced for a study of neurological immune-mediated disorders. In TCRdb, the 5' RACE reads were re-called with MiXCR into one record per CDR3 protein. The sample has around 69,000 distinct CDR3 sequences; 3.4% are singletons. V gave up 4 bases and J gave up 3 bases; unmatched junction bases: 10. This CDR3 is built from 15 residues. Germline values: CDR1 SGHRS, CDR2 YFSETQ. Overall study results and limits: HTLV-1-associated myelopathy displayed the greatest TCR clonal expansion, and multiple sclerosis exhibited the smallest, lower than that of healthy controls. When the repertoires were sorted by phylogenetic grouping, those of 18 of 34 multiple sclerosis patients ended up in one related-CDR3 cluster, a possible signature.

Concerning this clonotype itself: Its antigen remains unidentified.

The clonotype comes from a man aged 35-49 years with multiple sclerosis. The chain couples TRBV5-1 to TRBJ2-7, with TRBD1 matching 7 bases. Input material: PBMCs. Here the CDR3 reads CASSPRQGAIYEQYF. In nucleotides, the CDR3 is TGCGCCAGCAGCCCTAGACAGGGAGCCATCTACGAGCAGTACTTC.